The source of this T cell receptor (beta chain) is a study of human T cells and chemical hapten exposure (dated by TCRdb to about 2021). In terms of the full investigation: Libraries were pooled for sequencing, and variation in per-sample TCR yields was attributed mainly to small differences in library volumes within the pool. In alopecia patients, the study followed how the peripheral blood TCR repertoire changed in vivo over primary and secondary sensitization to diphenylcyclopropenone (DPC), a hapten. Each blood RNA sample was used to sequence both TCR alpha and TCR beta chains. Overall study outcomes, separate from this receptor: DPC sensitization did not change the number of TCRs with a frequency above 1 in 1000, and there was no evidence of changes in global repertoire structure. After repeated subsampling, the strength of the expansion versus patch-test correlation and the threshold at which it became significant changed.

The library was prepared using RACE. Sequencing used a NextSeq 500. During library preparation, unique molecular identifiers were attached to individual cDNA molecules so that TCRs could be counted in a quantitative, reproducible way. Regarding the original processing steps: A median of approximately 96,000 TCRs per sample was observed, with a range of 23,224 to 690,600. The Decombinator software suite was used to annotate V, J and CDR3 in the TCR reads. Every sample was subsampled to the same number of TCRs (28,000) for the PS versus PT1 abundance plots. TCRs were defined as expanded if absent before sensitization and observed at least eight times at the 2-week time point. Using fastp at Q25 and MiXCR, TCRdb reprocessed the public reads and kept productive beta chains. Records with the same CDR3 protein are collapsed into one entry carrying the most frequent genes and DNA. The V and J calls come from TCRdb's annotation, not from the publication. This sample has more than 75,000 distinct CDR3 sequences in its table, and about 8.6% of those were observed once. In total, the top ten clones hold about 1.4% of the sample.

Explained via the paper, the time point label denotes: healthy volunteer bleed at 6 weeks. Unfractionated whole blood was collected in Tempus Blood RNA tubes, and total RNA was extracted from that blood. As TCR sequencing controls, several healthy volunteers were used, with blood taken at day 0, 2 weeks and 6 weeks. Ten or more counts support this clonotype. Its specific antigen is unknown. Nothing much larger sits one base from this clone, and base qualities are not available. Sequences SGHVS (CDR1) and FNYEAQ (CDR2) are obtained from the germline V gene. Clipping removes 5 bases from V and 4 bases from J, with 8 as the unmatched junction base count. Reading from cysteine to phenylalanine, the CDR3 counts 15 amino acids. Left in the record is the CDR3 DNA by itself, 45 bases read in frame from the first base.

The sample taken for sequencing was whole blood. Here the chain combines TRBV7-6 and TRBJ1-1; the junction holds 9 bases that match TRBD1. This TCR was sampled from a male donor in good health. Some clones in this sample may be carry-over from other donors' samples. The sequenced DNA is TGTGCCAGCAGCCCCTTCCGGGACAGGGCCACTGAAGCTTTCTTT. It translates to CASSPFRDRATEAFF.